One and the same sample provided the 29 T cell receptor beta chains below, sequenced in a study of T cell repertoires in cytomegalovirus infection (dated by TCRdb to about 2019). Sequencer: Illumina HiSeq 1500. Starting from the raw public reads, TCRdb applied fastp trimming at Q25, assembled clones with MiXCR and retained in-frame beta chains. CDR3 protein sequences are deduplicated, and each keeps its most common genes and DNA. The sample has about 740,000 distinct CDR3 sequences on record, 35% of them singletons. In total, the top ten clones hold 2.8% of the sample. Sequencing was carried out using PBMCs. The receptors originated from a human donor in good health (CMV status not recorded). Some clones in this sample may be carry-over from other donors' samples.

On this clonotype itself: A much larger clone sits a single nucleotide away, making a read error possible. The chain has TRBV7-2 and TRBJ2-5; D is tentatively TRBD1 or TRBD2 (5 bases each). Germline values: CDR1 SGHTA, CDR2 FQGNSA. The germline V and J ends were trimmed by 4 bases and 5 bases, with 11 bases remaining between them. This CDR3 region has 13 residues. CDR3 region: CASSSVGVETQYF. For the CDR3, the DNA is TGTGCCAGCAGCTCAGTGGGGGTGGAGACCCAGTACTTC.

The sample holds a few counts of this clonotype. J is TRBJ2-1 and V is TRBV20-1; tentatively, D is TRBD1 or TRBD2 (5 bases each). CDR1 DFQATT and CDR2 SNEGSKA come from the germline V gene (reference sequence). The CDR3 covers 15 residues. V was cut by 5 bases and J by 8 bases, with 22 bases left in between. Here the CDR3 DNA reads TGCAGTGCTCTCGACCCGGGGACCCCGGCGGATGAGCAGTTCTTC. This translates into CSALDPGTPADEQFF.

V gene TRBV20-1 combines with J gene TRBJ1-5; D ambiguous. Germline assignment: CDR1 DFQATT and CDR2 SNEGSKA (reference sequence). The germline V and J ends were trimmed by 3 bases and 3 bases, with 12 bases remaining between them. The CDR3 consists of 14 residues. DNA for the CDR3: TGCAGTGCTAGTCAGGACGGGAACAATCAGCCCCAGCATTTT. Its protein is CSASQDGNNQPQHF.

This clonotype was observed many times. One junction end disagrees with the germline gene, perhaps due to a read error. In nucleotides, the CDR3 is TGCGCCAGCAGTGAAATGGGACAGAGCTACAAGCAGTACTTC. It codes for CASSEMGQSYKQYF. The J gene is TRBJ2-7, the V gene TRBV10-2, with 7 bases lining up with TRBD1. Germline CDR1 is WSHSY and CDR2 is SAAADI. There are 14 residues in the CDR3.

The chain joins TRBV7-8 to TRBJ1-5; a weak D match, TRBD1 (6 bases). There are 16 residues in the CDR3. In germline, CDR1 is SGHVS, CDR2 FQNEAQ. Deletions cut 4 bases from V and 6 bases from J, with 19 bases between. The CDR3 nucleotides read TGTGCCAGCAGCTATAAAATCAGGGGAATAGTTCAGCCCCAGCATTTT. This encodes CASSYKIRGIVQPQHF.

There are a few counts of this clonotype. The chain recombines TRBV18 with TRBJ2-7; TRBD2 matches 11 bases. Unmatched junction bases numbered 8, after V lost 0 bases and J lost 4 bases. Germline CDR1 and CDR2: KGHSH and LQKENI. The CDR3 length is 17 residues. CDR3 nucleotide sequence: TGTGCCAGCTCACCACCGCTAGCGGGAGGCAAATTGTACGAGCAGTACTTC. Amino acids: CASSPPLAGGKLYEQYF.

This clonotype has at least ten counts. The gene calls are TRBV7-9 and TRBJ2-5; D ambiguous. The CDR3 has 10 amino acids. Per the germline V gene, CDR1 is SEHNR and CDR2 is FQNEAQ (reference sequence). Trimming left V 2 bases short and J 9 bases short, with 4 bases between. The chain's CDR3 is CASSLPAQYF. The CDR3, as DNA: TGTGCCAGCAGCTTACCGGCCCAGTACTTC.

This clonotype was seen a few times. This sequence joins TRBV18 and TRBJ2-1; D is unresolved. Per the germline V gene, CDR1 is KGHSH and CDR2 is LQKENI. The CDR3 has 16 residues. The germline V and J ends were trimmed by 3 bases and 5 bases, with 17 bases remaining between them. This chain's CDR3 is CASSPYRLKGNNEQFF. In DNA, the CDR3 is TGTGCCAGCTCACCGTATAGGCTGAAAGGGAACAATGAGCAGTTCTTC.

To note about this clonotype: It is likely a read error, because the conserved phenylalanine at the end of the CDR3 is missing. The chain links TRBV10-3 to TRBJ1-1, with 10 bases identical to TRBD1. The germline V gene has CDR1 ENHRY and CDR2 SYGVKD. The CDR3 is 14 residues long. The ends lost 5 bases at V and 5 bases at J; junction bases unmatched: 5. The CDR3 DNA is TGTGCCATCAGTTACCGGGACAGGGGAACTGAAGCTTTCGTT. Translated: CAISYRDRGTEAFV.

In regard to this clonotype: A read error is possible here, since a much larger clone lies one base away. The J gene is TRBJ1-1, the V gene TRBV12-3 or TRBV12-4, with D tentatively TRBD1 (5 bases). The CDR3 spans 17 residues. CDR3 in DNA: TGTGCCAGCAGTTTTCCCCGGGACCCCTCAGTTAACACTGAAGCTTTATTT. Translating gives CASSFPRDPSVNTEALF.

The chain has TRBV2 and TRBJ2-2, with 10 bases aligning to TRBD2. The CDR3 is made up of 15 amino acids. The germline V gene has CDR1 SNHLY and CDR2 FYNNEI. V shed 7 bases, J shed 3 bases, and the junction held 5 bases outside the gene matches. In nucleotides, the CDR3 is TGTGCCAGCATCATGACTAGCGGGTACACCGGGGAGCTGTTTTTT. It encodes CASIMTSGYTGELFF.

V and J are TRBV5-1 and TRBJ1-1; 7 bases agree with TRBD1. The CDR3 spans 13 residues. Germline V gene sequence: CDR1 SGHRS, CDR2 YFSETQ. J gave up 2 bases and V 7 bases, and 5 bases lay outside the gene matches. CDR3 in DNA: TGCGCCAGCTCAGGGGACAGAAACACTGAAGCTTTCTTT. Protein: CASSGDRNTEAFF.

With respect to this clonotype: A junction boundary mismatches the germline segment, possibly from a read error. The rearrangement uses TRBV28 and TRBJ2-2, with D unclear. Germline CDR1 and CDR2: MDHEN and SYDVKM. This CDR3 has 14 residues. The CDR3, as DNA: TGTGCCAGCTGTTTATTGGGGTCGGGCGGGGAGCTGTTTTTT. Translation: CASCLLGSGGELFF.

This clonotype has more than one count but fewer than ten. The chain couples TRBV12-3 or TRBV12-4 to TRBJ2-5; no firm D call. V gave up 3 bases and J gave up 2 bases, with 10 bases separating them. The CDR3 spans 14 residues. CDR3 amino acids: CASSFGNSQETQYF. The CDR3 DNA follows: TGTGCCAGCAGTTTTGGTAACAGTCAAGAGACCCAGTACTTC.

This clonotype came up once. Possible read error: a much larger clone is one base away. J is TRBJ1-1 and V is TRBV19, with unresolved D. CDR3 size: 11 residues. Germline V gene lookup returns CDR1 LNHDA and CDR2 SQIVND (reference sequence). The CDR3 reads CASIVKTEAFF. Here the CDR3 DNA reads TGTGCCAGTATTGTGAAAACTGAAGCTTTCTTT.

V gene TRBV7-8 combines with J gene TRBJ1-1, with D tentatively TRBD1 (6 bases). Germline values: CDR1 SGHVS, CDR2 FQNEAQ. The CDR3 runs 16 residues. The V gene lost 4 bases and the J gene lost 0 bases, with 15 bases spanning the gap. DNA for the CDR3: TGTGCCAGCAGCTCCCGGGGGTCAGGGGTGAACACTGAAGCTTTCTTT. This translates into CASSSRGSGVNTEAFF.

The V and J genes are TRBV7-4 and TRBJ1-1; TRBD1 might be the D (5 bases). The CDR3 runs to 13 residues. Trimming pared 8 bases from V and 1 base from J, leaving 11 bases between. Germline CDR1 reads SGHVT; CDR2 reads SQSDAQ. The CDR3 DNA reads TGTGCCAGCCGGGACCCTGGGAACACTGAAGCTTTCTTT. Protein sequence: CASRDPGNTEAFF.

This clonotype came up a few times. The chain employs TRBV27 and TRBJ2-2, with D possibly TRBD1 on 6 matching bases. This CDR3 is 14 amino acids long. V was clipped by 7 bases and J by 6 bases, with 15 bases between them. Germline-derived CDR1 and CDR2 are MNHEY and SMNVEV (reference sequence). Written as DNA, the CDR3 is TGTGCCAGCAAGGTACAGGGAATCGCCGGGGAGCTGTTTTTT. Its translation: CASKVQGIAGELFF.

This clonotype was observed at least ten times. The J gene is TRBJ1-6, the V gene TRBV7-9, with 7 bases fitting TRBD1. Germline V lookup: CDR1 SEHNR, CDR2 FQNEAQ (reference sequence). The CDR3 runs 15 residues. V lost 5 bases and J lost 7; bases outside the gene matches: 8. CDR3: CASSPLTGANSPLHF. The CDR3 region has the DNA TGTGCCAGCAGCCCACTAACAGGGGCGAATTCACCCCTCCACTTT.

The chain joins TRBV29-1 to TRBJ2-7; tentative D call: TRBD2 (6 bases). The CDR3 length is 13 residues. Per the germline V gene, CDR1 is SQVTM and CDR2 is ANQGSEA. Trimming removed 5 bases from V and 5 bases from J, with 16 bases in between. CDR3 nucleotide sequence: TGCAGCGTTCAAAGGAGGGAGTCCCACGAGCAGTACTTC. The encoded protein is CSVQRRESHEQYF.

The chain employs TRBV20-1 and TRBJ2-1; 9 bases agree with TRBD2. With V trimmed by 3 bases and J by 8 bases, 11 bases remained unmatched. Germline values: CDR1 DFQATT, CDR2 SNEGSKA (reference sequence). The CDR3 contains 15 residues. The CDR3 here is CSASRSLAGKHEQFF. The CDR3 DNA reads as TGCAGTGCTAGTAGGTCGCTAGCGGGGAAGCATGAGCAGTTCTTC.

As DNA, the CDR3 is TGTGCCAGCAGTCCGAGGGGGCGAAGGATGTCAGGGGAGCAGTTCTTC. Its translation is CASSPRGRRMSGEQFF. The chain combines TRBV12-3 or TRBV12-4 with TRBJ2-1; TRBD1 aligns across 7 bases. The V and J ends lost 5 bases and 10 bases, in that order; junction bases with no gene match: 17. This CDR3 comprises 16 residues.

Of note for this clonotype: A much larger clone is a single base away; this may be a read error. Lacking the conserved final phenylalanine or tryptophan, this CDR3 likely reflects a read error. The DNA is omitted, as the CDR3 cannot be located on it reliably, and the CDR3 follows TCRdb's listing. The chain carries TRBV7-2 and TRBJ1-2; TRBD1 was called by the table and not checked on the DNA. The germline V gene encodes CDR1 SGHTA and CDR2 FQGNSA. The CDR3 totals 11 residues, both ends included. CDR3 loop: CASRRDSSPTL.

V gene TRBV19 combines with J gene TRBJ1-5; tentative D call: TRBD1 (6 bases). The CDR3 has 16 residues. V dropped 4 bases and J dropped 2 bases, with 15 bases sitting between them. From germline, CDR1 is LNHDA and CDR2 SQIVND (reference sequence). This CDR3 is CASSTNRVGGNQPQHF. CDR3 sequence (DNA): TGTGCCAGTAGTACGAACAGGGTTGGCGGCAATCAGCCCCAGCATTTT.

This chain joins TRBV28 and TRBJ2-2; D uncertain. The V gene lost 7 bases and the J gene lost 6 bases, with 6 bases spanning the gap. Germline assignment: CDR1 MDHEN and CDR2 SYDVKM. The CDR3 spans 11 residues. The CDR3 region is CASIDSGELFF. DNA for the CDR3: TGTGCCAGCATAGACTCCGGGGAGCTGTTTTTT. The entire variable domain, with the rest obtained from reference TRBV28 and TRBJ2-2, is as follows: DVKVTQSSRYLVKRTGEKVFLECVQDMDHENMFWYRQDPGLGLRLIYFSYDVKMKEKGDIPEGYSVSREKKERFSLILESASTNQTSMYLCASIDSGELFFGEGSRLTVL.

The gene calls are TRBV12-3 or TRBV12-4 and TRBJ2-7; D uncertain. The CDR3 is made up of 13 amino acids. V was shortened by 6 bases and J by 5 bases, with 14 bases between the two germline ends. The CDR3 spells CASSHDGVDEQYF. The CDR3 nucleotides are TGTGCCAGCAGCCACGATGGAGTAGACGAGCAGTACTTC.

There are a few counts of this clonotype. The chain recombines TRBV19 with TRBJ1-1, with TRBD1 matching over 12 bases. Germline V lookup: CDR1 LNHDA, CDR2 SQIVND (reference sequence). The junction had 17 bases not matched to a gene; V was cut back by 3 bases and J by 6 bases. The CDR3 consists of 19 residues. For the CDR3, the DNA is TGTGCCAGTAGTATTTGGCTTGCGGGACAGGGGGCTTCGTTCCCTGAAGCTTTCTTT. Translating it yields CASSIWLAGQGASFPEAFF.

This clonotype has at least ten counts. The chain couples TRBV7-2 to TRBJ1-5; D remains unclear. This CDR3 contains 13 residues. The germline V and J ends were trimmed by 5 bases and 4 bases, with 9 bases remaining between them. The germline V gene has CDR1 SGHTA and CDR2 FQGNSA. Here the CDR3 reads CASSLTRNQPQHF. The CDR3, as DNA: TGTGCCAGCAGCCTTACCCGAAATCAGCCCCAGCATTTT.

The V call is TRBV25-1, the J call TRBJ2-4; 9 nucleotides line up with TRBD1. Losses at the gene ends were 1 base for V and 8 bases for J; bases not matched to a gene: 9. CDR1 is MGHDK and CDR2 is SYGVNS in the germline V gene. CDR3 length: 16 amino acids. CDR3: CASSESGQGLLDIQYF. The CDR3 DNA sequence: TGTGCCAGCAGTGAATCCGGACAGGGGTTACTGGACATTCAGTACTTC.